The T cell receptor (beta chain) under discussion was sequenced for a study of blood T cell repertoires in COVID-19. About the research overall: T cells, B-cell-depleted T cells, or PBMCs provided the cDNA or gDNA that served as material.

V dropped 5 bases and J dropped 6; count of bases not matched to a gene: 5. CDR3 length: 14 amino acids. CDR1 is SGHTA and CDR2 is FQGNSA in the germline V gene. As processed by the authors: Amplifying reference gene primers gave estimates of nucleated cell counts. The assay was immunoSEQ multiplex PCR, and TCRdb's table has in-frame clones only and misses some. D and trimming were read from the DNA, whereas the V and J calls and clone size are those reported in that table. The sample lists some 260,000 clones; 80% to 95% were seen once. Recovery meant two consecutive negative NP/OP PCR tests, professional clearance, or resolved symptoms.

The chain is built from TRBV7-2 and TRBJ2-1; 9 nucleotides match TRBD1. The sequence derives from a woman under 30 who had recovered from COVID-19. Material: PBMCs or T cells enriched from blood (not recorded which). This CDR3 reads CASSAGTGLNEQFF. CDR3 DNA sequence: TGTGCCAGCAGCGCCGGGACAGGGCTCAATGAGCAGTTCTTC. The entire variable domain, with the rest obtained from reference TRBV7-2 and TRBJ2-1, is as follows: GAGVSQSPSNKVTEKGKDVELRCDPISGHTALYWYRQSLGQGLEFLIYFQGNSAPDKSGLPSDRFSAERTGGSVSTLTIQRTQQEDSAVYLCASSAGTGLNEQFFGPGTRLTVL.